This record looks at one TCR beta chain sequence and its context. Its antigen is as yet unknown. The data were produced by immunoSEQ multiplex PCR, yet TCRdb's version contains in-frame clones alone and is incomplete. The data hold just over 14,000 clones, with around 94% observed a single time. The sample comes from a study of graft-versus-host responses after intestinal transplantation. Study-level background: Multivisceral, liver-intestinal, or isolated intestinal transplants were received by the recipients. Anti-thymocyte globulin served as induction for all recipients, who then took tacrolimus and steroids for about three years.

General study points: Subjects displaying graft-donor T cell macrochimerism possessed elevated graft-versus-host to host-versus-graft clonal ratios inside allografts. Recipient marrow held GvH clones, some first seen in ileum or blood.

V dropped 2 bases and J dropped 9 bases, with 11 bases sitting between them. CDR3 length: 13 amino acids. The germline CDR1 and CDR2 sequences are PRHDT and FYEKMQ (reference sequence). Sequences were derived from PBMCs, sampled 9 days after transplant. The rearrangement joins TRBV13 to TRBJ2-1; tentative D call: TRBD1 (6 bases). The receptor's source is a human patient who received an intestinal transplant, so some T cells may come from the graft donor. The CDR3 region has the DNA TGTGCCAGCAGCTTAAGCCCAGGGGCTGAGCAGTTCTTC. Its protein product is CASSLSPGAEQFF.